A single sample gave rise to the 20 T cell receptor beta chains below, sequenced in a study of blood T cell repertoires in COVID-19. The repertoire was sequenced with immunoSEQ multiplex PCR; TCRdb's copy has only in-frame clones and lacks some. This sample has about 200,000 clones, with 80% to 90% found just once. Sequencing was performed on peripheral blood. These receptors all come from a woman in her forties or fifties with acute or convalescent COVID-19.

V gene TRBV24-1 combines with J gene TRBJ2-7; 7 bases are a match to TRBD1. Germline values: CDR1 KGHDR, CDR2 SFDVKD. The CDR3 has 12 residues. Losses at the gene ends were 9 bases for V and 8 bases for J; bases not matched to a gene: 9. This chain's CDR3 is CATSSRQGQQYF. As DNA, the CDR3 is TGTGCCACCTCTTCCCGACAGGGCCAGCAGTACTTC.

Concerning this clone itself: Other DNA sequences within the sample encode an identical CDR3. CDR3 region: CASSLGANQPQHF. The CDR3 nucleotides read TGCGCCAGCAGCTTGGGGGCAAATCAGCCCCAGCATTTT. The chain is built from TRBV5-1 and TRBJ1-5; D gene unclear. The CDR3 loop spans 13 amino acids. Trimming shortened V by 0 bases and J by 4 bases, and 5 bases separated the two germline ends. Germline CDR1 and CDR2: SGHRS and YFSETQ.

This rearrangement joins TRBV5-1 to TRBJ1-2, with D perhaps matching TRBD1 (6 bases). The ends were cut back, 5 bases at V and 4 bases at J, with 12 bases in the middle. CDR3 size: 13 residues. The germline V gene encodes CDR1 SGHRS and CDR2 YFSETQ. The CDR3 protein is CASRGGDFYGYTF. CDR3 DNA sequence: TGCGCCAGCAGAGGGGGGGATTTCTATGGCTACACCTTC.

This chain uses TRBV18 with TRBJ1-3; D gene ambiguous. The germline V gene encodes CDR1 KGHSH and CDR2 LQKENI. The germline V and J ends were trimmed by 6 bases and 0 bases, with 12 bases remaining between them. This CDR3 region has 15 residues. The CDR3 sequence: CASSQRTDSGNTIYF. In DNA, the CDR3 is TGTGCCAGCTCCCAACGGACTGACTCTGGAAACACCATATATTTT.

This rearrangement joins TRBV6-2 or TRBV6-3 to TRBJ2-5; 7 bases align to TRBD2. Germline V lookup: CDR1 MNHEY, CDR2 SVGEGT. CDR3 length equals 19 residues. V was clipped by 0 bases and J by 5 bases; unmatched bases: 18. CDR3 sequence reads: CASSYSRRVWDYPSETQYF. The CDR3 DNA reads TGTGCCAGCAGTTACTCGAGGCGGGTCTGGGACTATCCTTCGGAGACCCAGTACTTC.

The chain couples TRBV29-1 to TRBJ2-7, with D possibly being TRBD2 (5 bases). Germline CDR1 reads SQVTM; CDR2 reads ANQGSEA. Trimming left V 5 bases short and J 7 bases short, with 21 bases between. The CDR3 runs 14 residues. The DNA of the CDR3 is TGCAGCGTTAACGCAGGAGCGGTTCAGTTGGAGCAGTACTTC. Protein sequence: CSVNAGAVQLEQYF.

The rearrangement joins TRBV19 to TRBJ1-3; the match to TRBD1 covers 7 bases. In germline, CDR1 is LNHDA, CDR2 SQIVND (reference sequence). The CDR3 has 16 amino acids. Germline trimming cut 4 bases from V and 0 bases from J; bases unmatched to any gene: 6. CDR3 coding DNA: TGTGCCAGTAGTACAGACAGGGCCGGCTCTGGAAACACCATATATTTT. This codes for CASSTDRAGSGNTIYF.

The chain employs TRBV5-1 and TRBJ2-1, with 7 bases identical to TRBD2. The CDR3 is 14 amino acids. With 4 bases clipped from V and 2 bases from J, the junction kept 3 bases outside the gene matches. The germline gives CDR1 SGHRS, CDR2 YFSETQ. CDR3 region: CASSPGLPYNEQFF. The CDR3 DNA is TGCGCCAGCAGCCCGGGACTACCCTACAATGAGCAGTTCTTC.

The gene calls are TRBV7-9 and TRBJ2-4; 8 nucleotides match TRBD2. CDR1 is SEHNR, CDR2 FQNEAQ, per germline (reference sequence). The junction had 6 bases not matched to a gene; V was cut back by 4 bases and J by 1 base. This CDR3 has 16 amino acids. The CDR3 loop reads CASSSPSGSAKNIQYF. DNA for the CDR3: TGTGCCAGCAGCTCGCCTAGCGGGTCTGCCAAAAACATTCAGTACTTC.

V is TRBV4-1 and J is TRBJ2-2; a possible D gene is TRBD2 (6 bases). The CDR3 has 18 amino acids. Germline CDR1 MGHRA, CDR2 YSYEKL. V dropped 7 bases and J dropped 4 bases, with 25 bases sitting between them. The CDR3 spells CASTANVEGLPFTGELFF. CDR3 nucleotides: TGCGCCAGCACCGCCAATGTTGAAGGACTACCTTTCACCGGGGAGCTGTTTTTT.

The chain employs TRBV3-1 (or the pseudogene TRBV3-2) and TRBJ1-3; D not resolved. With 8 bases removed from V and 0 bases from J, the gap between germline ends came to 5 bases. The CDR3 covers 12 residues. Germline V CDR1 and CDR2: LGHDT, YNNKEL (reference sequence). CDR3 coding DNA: TGTGCCAGCGGGCTCTCTGGAAACACCATATATTTT. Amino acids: CASGLSGNTIYF.

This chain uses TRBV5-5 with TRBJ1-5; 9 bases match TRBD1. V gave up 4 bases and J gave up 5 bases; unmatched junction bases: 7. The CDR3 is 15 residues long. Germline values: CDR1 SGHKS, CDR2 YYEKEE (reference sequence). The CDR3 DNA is TGTGCCAGCAGCCTTACAGGGGGCGCACATCAGCCCCAGCATTTT. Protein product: CASSLTGGAHQPQHF.

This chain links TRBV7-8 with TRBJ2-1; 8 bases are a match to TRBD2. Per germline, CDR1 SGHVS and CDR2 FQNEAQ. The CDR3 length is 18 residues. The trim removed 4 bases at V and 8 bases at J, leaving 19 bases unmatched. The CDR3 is CASSSGPLGSGKEYEQFF. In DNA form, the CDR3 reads TGTGCCAGCAGCTCGGGCCCCCTGGGTAGCGGGAAAGAATATGAGCAGTTCTTC.

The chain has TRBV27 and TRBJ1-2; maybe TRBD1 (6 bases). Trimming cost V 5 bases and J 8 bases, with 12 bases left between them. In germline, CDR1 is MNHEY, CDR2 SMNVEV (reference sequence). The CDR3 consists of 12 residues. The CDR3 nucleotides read TGTGCCAGCAGTACTCCAGGGGCGGGCTACACCTTC. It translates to CASSTPGAGYTF.

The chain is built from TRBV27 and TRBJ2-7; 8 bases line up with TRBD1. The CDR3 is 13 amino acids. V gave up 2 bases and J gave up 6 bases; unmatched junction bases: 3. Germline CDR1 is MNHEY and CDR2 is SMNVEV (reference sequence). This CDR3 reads CASSLLTGGEQYF. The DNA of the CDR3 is TGTGCCAGCAGTTTACTAACAGGGGGCGAGCAGTACTTC.

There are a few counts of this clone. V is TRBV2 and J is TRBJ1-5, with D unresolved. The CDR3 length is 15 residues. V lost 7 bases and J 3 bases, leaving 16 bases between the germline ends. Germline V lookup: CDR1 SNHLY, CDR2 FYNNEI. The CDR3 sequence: CASIYDREFNQPQHF. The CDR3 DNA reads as TGTGCCAGCATTTATGACCGGGAATTCAATCAGCCCCAGCATTTT.

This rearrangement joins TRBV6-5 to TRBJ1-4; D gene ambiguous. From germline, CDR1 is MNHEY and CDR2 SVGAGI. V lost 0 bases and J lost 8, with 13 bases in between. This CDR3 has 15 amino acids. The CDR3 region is CASSYSPYESEKLFF. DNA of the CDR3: TGTGCCAGCAGTTACTCCCCGTATGAGAGCGAAAAACTGTTTTTT.

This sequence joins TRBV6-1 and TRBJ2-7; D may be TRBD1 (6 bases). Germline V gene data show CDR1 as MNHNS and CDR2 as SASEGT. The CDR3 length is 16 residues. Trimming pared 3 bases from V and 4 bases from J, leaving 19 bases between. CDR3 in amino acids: CASSDQNAGVLYEQYF. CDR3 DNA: TGTGCCAGCAGTGATCAGAATGCAGGGGTCCTTTACGAGCAGTACTTC.

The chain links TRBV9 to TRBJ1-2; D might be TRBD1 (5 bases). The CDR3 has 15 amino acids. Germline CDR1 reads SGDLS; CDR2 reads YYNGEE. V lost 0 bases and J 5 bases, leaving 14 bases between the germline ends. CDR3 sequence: CASSVGVGGEYGYTF. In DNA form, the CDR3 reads TGTGCCAGCAGCGTAGGGGTGGGAGGGGAGTATGGCTACACCTTC.

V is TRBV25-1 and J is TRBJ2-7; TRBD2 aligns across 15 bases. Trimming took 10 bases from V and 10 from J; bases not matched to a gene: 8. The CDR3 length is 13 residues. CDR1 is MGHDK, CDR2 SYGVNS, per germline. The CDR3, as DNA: TGTGCCACCGGACTAGCGGGAGGGCTGGGCCAGTACTTC. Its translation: CATGLAGGLGQYF.